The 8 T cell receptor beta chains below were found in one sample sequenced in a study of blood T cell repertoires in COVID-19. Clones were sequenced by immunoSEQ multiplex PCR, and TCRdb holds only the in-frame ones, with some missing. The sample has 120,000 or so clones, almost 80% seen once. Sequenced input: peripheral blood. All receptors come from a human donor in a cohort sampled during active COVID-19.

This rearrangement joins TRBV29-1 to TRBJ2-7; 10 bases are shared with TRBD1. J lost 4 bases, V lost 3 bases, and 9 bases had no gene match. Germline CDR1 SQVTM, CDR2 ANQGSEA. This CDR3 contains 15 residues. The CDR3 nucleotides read TGCAGCGTTGAGGGACAGGGGTCCCTCGTTTACGAGCAGTACTTC. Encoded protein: CSVEGQGSLVYEQYF.

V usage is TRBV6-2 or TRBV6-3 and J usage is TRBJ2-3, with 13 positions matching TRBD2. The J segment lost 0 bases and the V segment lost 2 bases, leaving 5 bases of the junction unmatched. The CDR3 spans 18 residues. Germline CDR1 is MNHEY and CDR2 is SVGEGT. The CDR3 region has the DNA TGTGCCAGCAGTTACGGACTAGCGGGAGACGTTAGCACAGATACGCAGTATTTT. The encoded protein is CASSYGLAGDVSTDTQYF.

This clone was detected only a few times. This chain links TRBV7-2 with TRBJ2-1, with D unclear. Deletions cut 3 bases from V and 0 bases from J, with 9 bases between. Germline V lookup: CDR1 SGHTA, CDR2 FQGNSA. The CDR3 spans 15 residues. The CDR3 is CASSFAFSSYNEQFF. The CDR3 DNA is TGTGCCAGCAGCTTCGCTTTTAGCTCCTACAATGAGCAGTTCTTC.

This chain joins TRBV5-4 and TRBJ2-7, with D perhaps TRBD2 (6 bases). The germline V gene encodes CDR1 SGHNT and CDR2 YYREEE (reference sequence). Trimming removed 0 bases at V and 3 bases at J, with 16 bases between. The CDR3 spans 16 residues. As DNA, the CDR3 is TGTGCCAGCAGCTTGGGCGGGGCCATCCCGAACTACGAGCAGTACTTC. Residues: CASSLGGAIPNYEQYF. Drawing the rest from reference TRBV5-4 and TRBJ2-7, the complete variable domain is ETGVTQSPTHLIKTRGQQVTLRCSSQSGHNTVSWYQQALGQGPQFIFQYYREEENGRGNFPPRFSGLQFPNYSSELNVNALELDDSALYLCASSLGGAIPNYEQYFGPGTRLTVT.

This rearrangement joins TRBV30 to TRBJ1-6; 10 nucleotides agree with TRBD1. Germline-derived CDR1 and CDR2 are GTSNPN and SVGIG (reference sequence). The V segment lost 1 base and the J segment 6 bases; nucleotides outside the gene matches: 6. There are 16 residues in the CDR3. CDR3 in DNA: TGTGCCTGGAGTGCTCTGGGACAGGGGATTAATTCACCCCTCCACTTT. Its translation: CAWSALGQGINSPLHF.

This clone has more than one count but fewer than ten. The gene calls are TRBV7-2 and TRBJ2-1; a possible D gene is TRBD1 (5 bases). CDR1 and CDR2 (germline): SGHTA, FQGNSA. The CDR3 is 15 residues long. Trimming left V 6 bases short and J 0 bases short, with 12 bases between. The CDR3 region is CASRRQMSSYNEQFF. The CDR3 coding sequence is TGTGCCAGCAGACGACAGATGAGCTCCTACAATGAGCAGTTCTTC.

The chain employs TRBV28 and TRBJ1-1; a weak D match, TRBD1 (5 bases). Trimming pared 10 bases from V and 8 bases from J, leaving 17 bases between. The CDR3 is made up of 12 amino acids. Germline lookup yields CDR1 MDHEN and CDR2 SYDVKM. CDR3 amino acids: CATSGLKREAFF. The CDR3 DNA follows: TGTGCCACCTCAGGGTTAAAGAGAGAAGCTTTCTTT.

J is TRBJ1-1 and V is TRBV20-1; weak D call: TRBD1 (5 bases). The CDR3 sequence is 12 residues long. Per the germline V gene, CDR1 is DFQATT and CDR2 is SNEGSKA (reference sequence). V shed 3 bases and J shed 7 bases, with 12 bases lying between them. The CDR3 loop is CSASQGTFEAFF. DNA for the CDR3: TGCAGTGCTAGTCAGGGTACCTTTGAAGCTTTCTTT.